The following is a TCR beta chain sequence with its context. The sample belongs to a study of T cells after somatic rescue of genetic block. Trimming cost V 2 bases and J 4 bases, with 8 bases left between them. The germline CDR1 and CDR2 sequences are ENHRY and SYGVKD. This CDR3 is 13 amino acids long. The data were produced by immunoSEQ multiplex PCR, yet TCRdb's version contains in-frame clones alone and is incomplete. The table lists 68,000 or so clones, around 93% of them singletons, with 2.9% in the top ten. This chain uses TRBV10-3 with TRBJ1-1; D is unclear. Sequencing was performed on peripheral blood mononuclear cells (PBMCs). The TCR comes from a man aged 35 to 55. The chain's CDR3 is CAISETGSTEAFF. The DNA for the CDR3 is TGTGCCATCAGTGAGACGGGGAGCACTGAAGCTTTCTTT.